This passage covers 21 T cell receptor beta chains from one sample sequenced in a study of shared clonotypes between healthy human individuals. Clones were read by immunoSEQ multiplex PCR, and TCRdb kept only the in-frame ones, dropping some. The sample includes some 2,500,000 clones, approximately 93% of them seen just once. Sequences were obtained from naive CD4+ T cells from PBMCs. Subset meaning: CD45RA+ positively selected. The origin of the receptors is a man between 18 and 35 years old in good health. Some clones in this sample may be carry-over from other donors' samples.

As regards this clone: Other DNA sequences of this sample code for an identical CDR3. The V call is TRBV7-2, the J call TRBJ1-2; D unresolved. This CDR3 region has 12 residues. Trimming shortened V by 3 bases and J by 2 bases, and 4 bases separated the two germline ends. Germline CDR1 and CDR2: SGHTA and FQGNSA. CDR3 amino acids: CASSFGNYGYTF. The CDR3 bases are TGTGCCAGCAGCTTCGGGAACTATGGCTACACCTTC.

The chain has TRBV27 and TRBJ2-2, with D possibly matching TRBD1 (6 bases). The CDR3 runs to 15 residues. In germline, CDR1 is MNHEY, CDR2 SMNVEV (reference sequence). The ends were cut back, 5 bases at V and 5 bases at J, with 15 bases in the middle. CDR3 sequence: CASSTFRGFTGELFF. The CDR3, as DNA: TGTGCCAGCAGTACCTTTAGGGGGTTTACCGGGGAGCTGTTTTTT.

The J gene is TRBJ2-3, the V gene TRBV7-6; no reliable D call. Looked up from germline, CDR1 is SGHVS and CDR2 is FNYEAQ. Trimming left V 5 bases short and J 3 bases short, with 18 bases between. There are 16 residues in the CDR3. The CDR3, as DNA: TGTGCCAGCAGCCACCCGCGACTCCTGCGGACAGATACGCAGTATTTT. Translated, it gives CASSHPRLLRTDTQYF.

This clone was seen only once. V and J are TRBV5-1 and TRBJ2-2, with 9 nucleotides matching TRBD2. The V and J ends lost 4 bases and 6 bases, in that order; junction bases with no gene match: 16. Germline CDR1 SGHRS, CDR2 YFSETQ. The CDR3 covers 18 residues. CDR3 sequence: CASSPDRRRGGEPGELFF. The CDR3 coding sequence is TGCGCCAGCAGCCCGGACCGGAGGCGCGGGGGGGAACCCGGGGAGCTGTTTTTT.

In this sample, this clone turned up once. The chain joins TRBV27 to TRBJ2-3, with TRBD2 identical over 14 bases. The germline V gene encodes CDR1 MNHEY and CDR2 SMNVEV (reference sequence). The junction had 3 bases not matched to a gene; V was cut back by 7 bases and J by 3 bases. The CDR3 is made up of 15 amino acids. The CDR3 sequence is CASTRTSGRTDTQYF. The CDR3 region has the DNA TGTGCCAGCACAAGGACTAGCGGGAGGACAGATACGCAGTATTTT.

The J gene is TRBJ1-1, the V gene TRBV4-2, with TRBD1 matching over 7 bases. The V and J ends lost 4 bases and 4 bases, in that order; junction bases with no gene match: 6. Germline loops: CDR1 LGHNA, CDR2 YNFKEQ. The CDR3 consists of 14 residues. The CDR3 region has the DNA TGTGCCAGCAGCCTTGACAGGGTGGTCACTGAAGCTTTCTTT. This translates into CASSLDRVVTEAFF.

This chain uses TRBV4-1 with TRBJ2-3; 13 nucleotides match TRBD2. This CDR3 has 17 amino acids. The V and J ends lost 2 bases and 3 bases, in that order; junction bases with no gene match: 5. Germline V CDR1 and CDR2: MGHRA, YSYEKL. In DNA form, the CDR3 reads TGCGCCAGCAGCCAACGGACTAGCGGGAGTTTTACAGATACGCAGTATTTT. Translation gives CASSQRTSGSFTDTQYF.

The V and J genes are TRBV7-9 and TRBJ2-3, with D possibly TRBD2 on 5 matching bases. This CDR3 region has 15 residues. Germline CDR1 is SEHNR and CDR2 is FQNEAQ (reference sequence). V gave up 6 bases and J gave up 0 bases, with 13 bases separating them. Written as DNA, the CDR3 is TGTGCCAGCAGTGCAGAGGGAGATAGCACAGATACGCAGTATTTT. Its protein product is CASSAEGDSTDTQYF.

V is TRBV2 and J is TRBJ2-1; maybe TRBD1 (5 bases). In germline, CDR1 is SNHLY, CDR2 FYNNEI. The CDR3 extends over 12 amino acids. The V end was cut by 11 bases, the J end by 8 bases, with 16 bases between. The CDR3 region has the DNA TGTGCCTTTACAACAGGCGGTGATGAGCAGTTCTTC. Translating it yields CAFTTGGDEQFF.

The CDR3 loop is CASSPLPSFYEQYF. For the CDR3, the DNA is TGTGCCAGCTCACCACTTCCATCCTTCTACGAGCAGTACTTC. The chain recombines TRBV18 with TRBJ2-7; D remains ambiguous. Trimming stripped 1 base from V and 3 bases from J, with 10 bases between. Germline V CDR1 and CDR2: KGHSH, LQKENI. There are 14 residues in the CDR3.

The chain has TRBV7-9 and TRBJ2-4; maybe TRBD2 (5 bases). In germline, CDR1 is SEHNR, CDR2 FQNEAQ (reference sequence). The CDR3 totals 13 residues. Trimming removed 3 bases from V and 8 bases from J, with 11 bases in between. CDR3 DNA: TGTGCCAGCAGCTTCGGAGGTTTGGACATTCAGTACTTC. It is translated as CASSFGGLDIQYF.

The rearrangement joins TRBV18 to TRBJ2-7, with 8 bases aligning to TRBD1. This CDR3 has 16 residues. From germline, CDR1 is KGHSH and CDR2 LQKENI. The V and J ends lost 2 bases and 9 bases, in that order; junction bases with no gene match: 15. The CDR3 nucleotides are TGTGCCAGCTCACCAGCAGAGCAGGGGGCCTGGAGCGGGCAGTACTTC. The encoded protein is CASSPAEQGAWSGQYF.

This clone showed up just once. The rearrangement links TRBV5-1 to TRBJ1-2, with 9 bases aligning to TRBD1. From germline, CDR1 is SGHRS and CDR2 YFSETQ. There are 15 residues in the CDR3. The junction had 4 bases not matched to a gene; V was cut back by 4 bases and J by 0 bases. The CDR3: CASSPGDRANYGYTF. In DNA form, the CDR3 reads TGCGCCAGCAGCCCGGGGGACAGGGCTAACTATGGCTACACCTTC. Using reference TRBV5-1 and TRBJ1-2 for the parts outside the CDR3, the full variable domain is KAGVTQTPRYLIKTRGQQVTLSCSPISGHRSVSWYQQTPGQGLQFLFEYFSETQRNKGNFPGRFSGRQFSNSRSEMNVSTLELGDSALYLCASSPGDRANYGYTFGSGTRLTVV.

The chain has TRBV29-1 and TRBJ1-1, with a tentative D call TRBD1 (5 bases). Germline V gives CDR1 SQVTM, CDR2 ANQGSEA. This CDR3 spans 12 amino acids. The V gene lost 6 bases and the J gene lost 8 bases, with 16 bases spanning the gap. DNA for the CDR3: TGCAGCGTCGGCGCCGCGGGGACGGAAGCTTTCTTT. It codes for CSVGAAGTEAFF.

The chain combines TRBV5-6 with TRBJ2-7; no reliable D call. CDR3 size: 13 residues. The V gene's germline CDR1 is SGHDT and CDR2 YYEEEE. Between the trimmed V and J ends, which lost 2 bases and 0 bases, there was a span of 6 bases. DNA of the CDR3: TGTGCCAGCAGCTTTGGAAGCTCCTACGAGCAGTACTTC. Amino acid sequence: CASSFGSSYEQYF.

The CDR3, as DNA: TGTGCCAGCAGCTTAACGGCCCGGGGGAAAGAGACCCAGTACTTC. It translates to CASSLTARGKETQYF. V gene TRBV7-3 combines with J gene TRBJ2-5; tentatively, D is TRBD2 (6 bases). Trimming took off 0 bases at V and 3 bases at J, with 11 bases between the two ends. Germline CDR1 and CDR2: SGHTA and FQGTGA. The CDR3 contains 15 residues.

In the case of this clone: The same CDR3 can be traced to other DNA sequences in this sample. The chain recombines TRBV29-1 with TRBJ2-5; TRBD2 aligns across 9 bases. The CDR3 length is 13 residues. The V gene's germline CDR1 is SQVTM and CDR2 ANQGSEA. The V and J ends lost 6 bases and 1 base, in that order; junction bases with no gene match: 3. This CDR3 reads CSVGTSLQETQYF. The CDR3 nucleotides read TGCAGCGTGGGGACTAGCCTCCAAGAGACCCAGTACTTC. Drawing the rest from reference TRBV29-1 and TRBJ2-5, the complete variable domain is SAVISQKPSRDICQRGTSLTIQCQVDSQVTMMFWYRQQPGQSLTLIATANQGSEATYESGFVIDKFPISRPNLTFSTLTVSNMSPEDSSIYLCSVGTSLQETQYFGPGTRLLVL.

The chain recombines TRBV7-3 with TRBJ2-3; no definite D call. Between the trimmed V and J ends, which lost 1 base and 2 bases, there was a span of 10 bases. This CDR3 contains 15 residues. Per the germline V gene, CDR1 is SGHTA and CDR2 is FQGTGA. The CDR3 nucleotides are TGTGCCAGCAGCTTAATCGGGCGGTCCACAGATACGCAGTATTTT. Its translation: CASSLIGRSTDTQYF.

The V call is TRBV6-4, the J call TRBJ2-1; 9 nucleotides line up with TRBD1. The CDR3 loop spans 13 amino acids. Germline lookup yields CDR1 MRHNA and CDR2 SNTAGT. CDR3 sequence reads: CPPPGTGKGEQFF. The CDR3, as DNA: TGTCCTCCCCCGGGGACAGGGAAAGGTGAGCAGTTCTTC.

CDR3 bases: TGCGCCAGCAGCTTGGGTCAAGGGGCAATCACCTTC. Translated: CASSLGQGAITF. This rearrangement joins TRBV5-1 to TRBJ1-2, with D perhaps matching TRBD1 (5 bases). The V and J ends lost 0 bases and 13 bases respectively, with 13 bases between them. Looked up from germline, CDR1 is SGHRS and CDR2 is YFSETQ. CDR3 size: 12 residues.

This rearrangement joins TRBV28 to TRBJ1-3; D gene uncertain. The CDR3 extends over 14 amino acids. V shed 7 bases and J shed 1 base, with 11 bases lying between them. CDR1 is MDHEN and CDR2 is SYDVKM in the germline V gene. CDR3 nucleotides: TGTGCCAGCACCGAAGGTGGATCTGGAAACACCATATATTTT. Translating it yields CASTEGGSGNTIYF.